A selection of T cell receptor beta chains follows, all from one sample in a study of blood T cell repertoires in COVID-19. Assay used: immunoSEQ multiplex PCR; TCRdb lists only in-frame clones, some missing. The sample lists about 170,000 clones, 74% occurring once. The sequencing sample was made of peripheral blood. The origin of the receptors is a woman of 80 years or more with acute or convalescent COVID-19. CDR3s include the opening cysteine and the closing phenylalanine or tryptophan. The D gene is left open where the match is weak. Part of the rows lack a size; the others show once, few, many or a class for expanded clones.

V	size	length	D	J	CDR3	DNA
TRBV3-1/TRBV3-2	once	15	NA	TRBJ2-7	CASSQRGSGSYEQYF	TGTGCCAGCAGCCAAAGGGGGTCAGGGTCCTACGAGCAGTACTTC
TRBV19	NA	12	NA	TRBJ1-5	CASSLIRQPQHF	TGTGCCAGTAGTTTGATCAGACAGCCCCAGCATTTT
TRBV6-5	NA	14	TRBD2	TRBJ2-7	CASIDSGSSYEQYF	TGTGCCAGCATCGATAGCGGGAGCTCCTACGAGCAGTACTTC
TRBV12-3/TRBV12-4	NA	13	NA	TRBJ2-5	CASRAVSGETQYF	TGTGCCAGCAGGGCAGTGTCGGGGGAGACCCAGTACTTC
TRBV3-1/TRBV3-2	NA	16	TRBD1	TRBJ2-2	CASSQGTGGLTGELFF	TGTGCCAGCAGCCAAGGGACAGGGGGCTTGACCGGGGAGCTGTTTTTT
TRBV29-1	NA	12	NA	TRBJ2-1	CSVVDRSNEQFF	TGCAGCGTTGTGGACAGATCTAATGAGCAGTTCTTC
TRBV5-1	NA	14	TRBD2	TRBJ2-1	CASGAGGEFNEQFF	TGCGCCAGCGGAGCGGGAGGTGAGTTCAATGAGCAGTTCTTC
TRBV5-1	NA	12	TRBD1	TRBJ2-1	CASNLGQGEQFF	TGCGCCAGCAACCTTGGACAGGGTGAGCAGTTCTTC
TRBV18	NA	17	NA	TRBJ2-7	CASSPFLAQGNSYEQYF	TGTGCCAGCTCACCGTTCTTAGCGCAGGGGAATTCCTACGAGCAGTACTTC
TRBV11-3	NA	13	NA	TRBJ1-1	CASSLGAGTEAFF	TGTGCCAGCAGCTTAGGGGCGGGAACTGAAGCTTTCTTT
TRBV9	NA	13	NA	TRBJ1-4	CASSPTMWEKLFF	TGTGCCAGCAGCCCCACTATGTGGGAAAAACTGTTTTTT
TRBV27	NA	15	NA	TRBJ2-1	CASSVGLEPRNEQFF	TGTGCCAGCAGTGTCGGCCTTGAGCCGAGGAATGAGCAGTTCTTC
TRBV28	once	16	NA	TRBJ1-2	CASTAAPGLPWRGYTF	TGTGCCAGCACCGCCGCTCCGGGACTGCCATGGCGGGGCTACACCTTC
TRBV7-8	few	14	NA	TRBJ2-1	CASSVRTEKVEQFF	TGTGCCAGCAGCGTACGGACAGAGAAAGTTGAGCAGTTCTTC
TRBV27	NA	16	TRBD1	TRBJ1-6	CASSPGGGTVRSPLHF	TGTGCCAGCAGTCCCGGGGGGGGGACAGTGAGGTCACCCCTCCACTTT
TRBV6-6	NA	12	NA	TRBJ2-5	CASSPRGETQYF	TGTGCCAGCAGTCCCAGGGGTGAGACCCAGTACTTC
TRBV27	few	14	NA	TRBJ2-7	CASRELGRHYEQYF	TGTGCCAGCAGGGAACTGGGCAGGCACTACGAGCAGTACTTC
TRBV18	few	16	TRBD1	TRBJ1-5	CASSVSGTGGGEPQHF	TGTGCCAGCTCAGTATCCGGGACAGGGGGCGGTGAGCCCCAGCATTTT
TRBV28	few	16	TRBD2	TRBJ2-3	CASSWVSGSIPDTQYF	TGTGCCAGCAGTTGGGTTAGCGGGAGTATCCCAGATACGCAGTATTTT
TRBV7-9	NA	15	TRBD1	TRBJ2-7	CASSLEGQGAYEQYF	TGTGCCAGCAGCTTAGAGGGACAGGGGGCTTACGAGCAGTACTTC
TRBV19	NA	16	TRBD1	TRBJ1-5	CASSIVWDSFNQPQHF	TGTGCCAGTAGTATCGTCTGGGACAGCTTCAATCAGCCCCAGCATTTT
TRBV10-3	few	12	NA	TRBJ2-7	CAISESAGLAYF	TGTGCCATCAGTGAGTCGGCAGGGTTGGCGTACTTC
TRBV3-1/TRBV3-2	NA	13	TRBD1	TRBJ1-2	CASSLTGNYGYTF	TGTGCCAGCAGCCTGACAGGGAACTATGGCTACACCTTC
TRBV5-1	NA	15	TRBD1	TRBJ2-7	CASSSRGTGIYEQYF	TGCGCCAGCAGCTCCCGGGGGACAGGGATCTACGAGCAGTACTTC
TRBV28	NA	15	NA	TRBJ2-7	CASSYLTGFSYEQYF	TGTGCCAGTTCGTATCTTACAGGTTTCTCCTACGAGCAGTACTTC
TRBV6-1	few	16	NA	TRBJ2-1	CASSDVGLGAYNEQFF	TGTGCCAGCAGTGATGTGGGGCTTGGGGCCTACAATGAGCAGTTCTTC
TRBV28	NA	14	NA	TRBJ1-4	CASTDTQALEKLFF	TGTGCCAGCACGGACACTCAAGCGTTAGAAAAACTGTTTTTT
TRBV3-1/TRBV3-2	NA	15	NA	TRBJ1-2	CASSQDNWRNYGYTF	TGTGCCAGCAGCCAAGATAATTGGCGGAACTATGGCTACACCTTC
TRBV7-8	NA	15	NA	TRBJ2-7	CASSFNTERRYEQYF	TGTGCCAGCAGCTTTAATACGGAGCGACGTTACGAGCAGTACTTC
TRBV4-1	NA	15	TRBD1	TRBJ2-2	CASGLTGGITGELFF	TGCGCCAGCGGACTCACAGGGGGCATCACCGGGGAGCTGTTTTTT
TRBV2	NA	14	TRBD1	TRBJ1-6	CASRSTGGHSPLHF	TGTGCCAGCAGGAGTACAGGGGGCCATTCACCCCTCCACTTT
TRBV5-1	NA	18	TRBD2	TRBJ2-1	CASSPSLTSGDSYNEQFF	TGCGCCAGCAGCCCCTCGCTTACTAGCGGAGACTCCTACAATGAGCAGTTCTTC
TRBV27	NA	13	TRBD1	TRBJ1-5	CASSPGQRQPQHF	TGTGCCAGCAGCCCGGGACAGAGGCAGCCCCAGCATTTT
TRBV6-5	NA	15	TRBD2	TRBJ2-5	CASSPGTSGGETQYF	TGTGCCAGCAGCCCCGGGACTAGCGGAGGAGAGACCCAGTACTTC
TRBV9	NA	15	TRBD2	TRBJ2-5	CASSVLAGGQETQYF	TGTGCCAGCAGCGTTCTAGCGGGAGGCCAAGAGACCCAGTACTTC
TRBV7-3	NA	17	NA	TRBJ2-2	CASSSYFGGVKTGELFF	TGTGCCAGCAGCTCGTACTTCGGCGGGGTAAAGACCGGGGAGCTGTTTTTT
TRBV5-4	many	14	TRBD1	TRBJ1-1	CASSSDRDRTEAFF	TGTGCCAGCAGCTCGGACAGGGATCGCACTGAAGCTTTCTTT
TRBV11-2	few	15	NA	TRBJ2-1	CASSPLWAGHNEQFF	TGTGCCAGCAGCCCCCTCTGGGCGGGTCACAATGAGCAGTTCTTC
TRBV6-1	few	15	TRBD2	TRBJ2-7	CASRAFSGGNYEQYF	TGTGCCAGCAGGGCCTTCAGCGGGGGAAACTACGAGCAGTACTTC
TRBV10-3	once	14	NA	TRBJ1-6	CAISSQADNSPLHF	TGTGCCATCAGTTCGCAGGCAGATAATTCACCCCTCCACTTT
TRBV30	NA	14	NA	TRBJ1-4	CAWSPRTVNEKLFF	TGTGCCTGGAGTCCCCGAACAGTTAATGAAAAACTGTTTTTT
TRBV10-3	NA	14	NA	TRBJ1-1	CATRIEQGHTEAFF	TGTGCCACCCGTATTGAGCAGGGCCACACTGAAGCTTTCTTT
TRBV2	NA	13	NA	TRBJ1-4	CASKTGSNEKLFF	TGTGCCAGCAAGACAGGATCTAATGAAAAACTGTTTTTT